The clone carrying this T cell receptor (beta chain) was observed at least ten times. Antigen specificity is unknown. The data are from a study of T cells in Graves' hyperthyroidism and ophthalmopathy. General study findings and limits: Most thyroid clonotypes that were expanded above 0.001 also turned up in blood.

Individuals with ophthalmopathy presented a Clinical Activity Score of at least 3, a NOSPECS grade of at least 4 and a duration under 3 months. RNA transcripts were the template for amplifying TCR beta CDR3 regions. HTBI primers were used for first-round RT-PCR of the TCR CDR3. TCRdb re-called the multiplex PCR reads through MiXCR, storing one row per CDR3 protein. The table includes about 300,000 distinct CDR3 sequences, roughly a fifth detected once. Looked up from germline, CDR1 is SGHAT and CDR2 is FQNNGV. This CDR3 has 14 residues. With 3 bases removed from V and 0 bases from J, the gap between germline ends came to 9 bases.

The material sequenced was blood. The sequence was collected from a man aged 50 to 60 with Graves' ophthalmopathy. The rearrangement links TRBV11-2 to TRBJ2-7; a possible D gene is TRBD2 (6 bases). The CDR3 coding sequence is TGTGCCAGCAGCTTGGGGGGAATCTCCTACGAGCAGTACTTC. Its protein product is CASSLGGISYEQYF.